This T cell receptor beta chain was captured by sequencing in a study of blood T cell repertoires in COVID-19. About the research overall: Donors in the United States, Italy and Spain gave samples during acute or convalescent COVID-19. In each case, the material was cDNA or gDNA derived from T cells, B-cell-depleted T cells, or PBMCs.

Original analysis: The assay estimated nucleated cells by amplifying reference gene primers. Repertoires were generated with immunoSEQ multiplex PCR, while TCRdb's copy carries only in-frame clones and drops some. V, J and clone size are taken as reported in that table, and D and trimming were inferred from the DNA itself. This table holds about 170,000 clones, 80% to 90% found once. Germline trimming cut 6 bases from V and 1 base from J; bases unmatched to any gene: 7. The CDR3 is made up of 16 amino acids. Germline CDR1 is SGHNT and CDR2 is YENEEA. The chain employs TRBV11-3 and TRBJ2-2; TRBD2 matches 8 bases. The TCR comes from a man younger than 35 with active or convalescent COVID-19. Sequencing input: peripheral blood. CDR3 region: CASSQSGGMNTGELFF. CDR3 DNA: TGTGCCAGCAGTCAAAGCGGGGGCATGAACACCGGGGAGCTGTTTTTT.